This is a list of T cell receptor beta chains from one sample in a study of OX40 agonist ivuxolimab in advanced cancers. The method was immunoSEQ multiplex PCR; TCRdb's version includes in-frame clones alone and lacks a portion of them. The profile shows 25,000 to 35,000 clones, roughly 87% of them singletons. The material was CD4+ or CD8+ T cells sorted from blood, obtained in a trial of the OX40 agonist ivuxolimab. The receptors shown here come from an adult with an advanced solid tumor such as melanoma, head and neck, liver or kidney cancer. Each CDR3 is given with its conserved first and last residue. Where a row states a size, it is once, few, many or the class of an expanded clone; other rows omit it.

v_call	clone_size	j_call	cdr3_aa
TRBV11-2	NA	TRBJ2-7	CASSSGPDRSLEQYF
TRBV29-1	NA	TRBJ2-3	CSGTSGGADTQYF
TRBV9	NA	TRBJ2-3	CASSPRQGSDTQYF
TRBV5-1	NA	TRBJ2-1	CASSSGTGINEQFF
TRBV20-1	NA	TRBJ1-1	CSAMADTEAFF
TRBV10-2	NA	NA	CASSRFRGETQYF
TRBV27	once	TRBJ2-2	CASSLRVTGELFF
TRBV10-3	once	TRBJ1-2	CAITRTRTEAYYGYTF
TRBV15	NA	TRBJ1-4	CATSRPQGQGVSNEKLFF
TRBV6-6	NA	TRBJ2-5	CASSLGGPYQETQYF
TRBV5-1	NA	TRBJ1-1	CASSMAEGTEAFF
TRBV12-1	NA	TRBJ2-6	CASSIGQSRANVLTF
TRBV19	NA	TRBJ1-5	CASSMGGGRDHQPQHF
TRBV19	NA	TRBJ2-3	CASSMASGGTDTQYF
TRBV10-2	NA	TRBJ2-4	CASSERGLAKNIQYF
TRBV6-1	NA	TRBJ1-4	CASSYRGELFF
TRBV27	NA	TRBJ2-2	CASTKDYTNTGELFF
TRBV27	NA	NA	CASSDGLFPYEQYF
TRBV11-2	NA	TRBJ2-3	CASSSDTDTQYF
TRBV5-4	NA	TRBJ2-4	CASSLREGGGIQYF
TRBV9	NA	TRBJ2-1	CASSGGLAGGNEQFF
TRBV6-5	NA	TRBJ2-7	CASSAPGQGNEQYF
TRBV2	few	TRBJ2-5	CASSSGQDHQETQYF
TRBV27	NA	TRBJ1-2	CASSLRDNYGYTF
TRBV11-2	once	TRBJ2-3	CASSRLAQSTDTQYF
TRBV27	NA	TRBJ1-1	CASRMTGTFTEAFF
TRBV4-1	NA	TRBJ1-4	CASSQEAGRSTNEKLFF
TRBV13	NA	TRBJ1-5	CASSQRRDRLNQPQHF
TRBV6-4	NA	TRBJ2-3	CASSEGLVETDTQYF
TRBV28	NA	TRBJ2-3	CASSFSSRTDTQYF
TRBV7-4	NA	TRBJ1-5	CASSLGGRQPQHF
TRBV6-5	NA	TRBJ1-2	CASSRQGADYGYTF
TRBV6-1	NA	TRBJ1-5	CASRQDGQPQHF
TRBV30	NA	TRBJ1-6	CAWRWGQANSPLHF
TRBV20-1	once	NA	CSAVRSYEQYF
TRBV5-6	NA	TRBJ2-7	CASSLGIGGVYEQYF
TRBV6-4	NA	TRBJ2-3	CASSSDPSPRDTQYF
TRBV9	NA	TRBJ2-7	CASSVGTSGREQYF
TRBV7-9	NA	TRBJ2-1	CASSQDPPYNEQFF
TRBV2	NA	TRBJ2-6	CASLHRRGLGTGANVLTF
TRBV10-3	NA	TRBJ2-7	CAISESRQGAREQYF
TRBV19	NA	TRBJ1-6	CASSIGLASSPLHF
TRBV2	NA	TRBJ2-1	CASLISYNEQFF
TRBV7-9	NA	TRBJ2-1	CASSLERGEQFF
TRBV14	NA	TRBJ1-1	CASSRRRDSNTEALF
TRBV5-1	once	TRBJ1-2	CASSLETQNYGYTF
TRBV6-1	few	TRBJ2-7	CASSALRRGADEQYF
TRBV10-1	NA	TRBJ2-5	CASSESVLAGKETQYF
TRBV10-3	NA	TRBJ2-7	CAIRETGDSYEQYF
TRBV5-6	NA	TRBJ2-2	CASSSWGQGNTGELFF
TRBV29-1	NA	TRBJ2-3	CSVAGRQGAINTDTQYF